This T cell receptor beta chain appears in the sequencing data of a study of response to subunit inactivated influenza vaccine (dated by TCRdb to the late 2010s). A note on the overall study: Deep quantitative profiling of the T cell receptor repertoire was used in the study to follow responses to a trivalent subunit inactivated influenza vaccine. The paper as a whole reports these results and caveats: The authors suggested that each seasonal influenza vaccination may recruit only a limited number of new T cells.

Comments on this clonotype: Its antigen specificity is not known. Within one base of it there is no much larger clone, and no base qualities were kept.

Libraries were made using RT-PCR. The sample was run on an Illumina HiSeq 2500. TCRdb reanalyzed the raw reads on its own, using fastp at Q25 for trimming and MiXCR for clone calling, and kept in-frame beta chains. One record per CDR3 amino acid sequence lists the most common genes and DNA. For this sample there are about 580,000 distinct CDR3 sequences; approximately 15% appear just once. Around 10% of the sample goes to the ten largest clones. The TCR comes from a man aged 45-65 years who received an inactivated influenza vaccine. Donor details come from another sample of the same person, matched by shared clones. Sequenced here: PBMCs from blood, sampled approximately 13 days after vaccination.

The nucleotides are TGCGCCAGCAGCCCCCGAAGCGGCCCCGGGACTAGGTTAACCAATGAGCAGTTCTTC. Translation gives CASSPRSGPGTRLTNEQFF. In this chain, TRBV4-1 is recombined with TRBJ2-1, and 8 junction bases match TRBD2. The germline V gene specifies MGHRA as CDR1 and YSYEKL as CDR2. Here V drops 4 bases and J drops 6 bases, and the junction holds 20 bases not matched to any gene. The CDR3 runs 19 residues from the cysteine to the phenylalanine. The entry retains the CDR3 DNA only, 57 bases that are in frame from base 1.